The following is a T cell receptor (beta chain) sequence with its context. The target antigen is unknown. Assay: immunoSEQ multiplex PCR; the TCRdb copy retains only in-frame clones and omits some. Of around 53,000 clones listed, around four fifths are singletons. The germline V gene has CDR1 MNHEY and CDR2 SVGAGI. The V and J ends lost 0 bases and 2 bases, in that order; junction bases with no gene match: 5. The CDR3 sequence is 16 residues long. The source of the sample is a study of OX40 agonist ivuxolimab in advanced cancers. Whole-study context: The patients got ivuxolimab, which is an agonistic anti-OX40 (CD134) antibody. Males comprised 82.7% of the group, whose mean age was roughly 64 years (range about 20 to 85).

Study outcomes and limitations: Also showing low normalized T-cell clonal expansion were some of the nonresponders.

This specimen consisted of CD4+ or CD8+ T cells sorted from blood, obtained in a trial of the OX40 agonist ivuxolimab. The receptor was isolated from an adult with an advanced solid tumor such as melanoma, head and neck, liver or kidney cancer. The chain carries TRBV6-5 and TRBJ1-1; the match to TRBD1 covers 8 bases. The CDR3 bases are TGTGCCAGCAGTTACTCCGCAGGACAGGGCAACACTGAAGCTTTCTTT. This translates into CASSYSAGQGNTEAFF.